This T cell receptor beta chain was identified during a study of blood T cell repertoires in COVID-19. Study-wide context: The samples span acute and convalescent COVID-19 from the United States, Italy and Spain. PBMCs, B-cell-depleted T cells, or T cells provided the cDNA or gDNA that made up the material.

V dropped 8 bases and J dropped 0; count of bases not matched to a gene: 16. Germline V gives CDR1 LNHDA, CDR2 SQIVND (reference sequence). CDR3 length equals 18 residues. In the original processing: Reference gene primer amplification yielded estimated nucleated cell counts. Libraries were prepared by immunoSEQ multiplex PCR; TCRdb keeps only in-frame clonotypes and omits some of them. The V and J calls and the clone size are those of that table, but D and trimming were determined from the DNA. The data hold approximately 140,000 clones, with roughly 80% observed a single time. The chain is built from TRBV19 and TRBJ1-2; 9 nucleotides match TRBD1. The clonotype comes from a man aged 50 to 60 with acute or convalescent COVID-19. Sequencing input: peripheral blood. The CDR3 spells CASSPTLYRGQSNYGYTF. CDR3 nucleotide sequence: TGTGCCAGTTCCCCAACACTCTACAGGGGGCAATCTAACTATGGCTACACCTTC. The full variable domain, in which reference TRBV19 and TRBJ1-2 provide the parts outside the CDR3, is DGGITQSPKYLFRKEGQNVTLSCEQNLNHDAMYWYRQDPGQGLRLIYYSQIVNDFQKGDIAEGYSVSREKKESFPLTVTSAQKNPTAFYLCASSPTLYRGQSNYGYTFGSGTRLTVV.